These 9 T cell receptor beta chains originate from one sample sequenced in a study of blood T cells in healthy people across ages. PCR was performed a second time for about 6 to 11 cycles using a sample-barcoded 5' primer and a J-beta primer mix. Each CDR3 protein gets one entry after TCRdb re-called the 5' RACE reads with MiXCR. The sample contains 790,000 or so distinct CDR3 sequences, more than 35% of which appear only once. The specimen was blood. The source is a man older than 75 in good health.

The chain uses TRBV28 and TRBJ2-1; 7 nucleotides align to TRBD2. V dropped 2 bases and J dropped 7; count of bases not matched to a gene: 2. Germline-derived CDR1 and CDR2 are MDHEN and SYDVKM. The CDR3 totals 13 residues. CDR3 in amino acids: CASSLAGDNEQFF. Written as DNA, the CDR3 is TGTGCCAGCAGTTTAGCGGGAGATAATGAGCAGTTCTTC.

The V gene is TRBV12-3 or TRBV12-4, the J gene TRBJ2-7; 12 bases are a match to TRBD2. This CDR3 has 18 residues. J was trimmed by 7 bases and V by 6 bases; bases with no gene match: 19. The CDR3 DNA reads as TGTGCCAGCAGGGGACTCGGGACTAGCGGGCCCTCCTACAATGAGCAGTACTTC. Its protein is CASRGLGTSGPSYNEQYF.

This clonotype has only one observation. This sequence joins TRBV20-1 and TRBJ2-4; possible D gene TRBD1, 5 bases. With the DNA end fitting TRBJ2-7 better, the J assignment may be wrong. The CDR3 runs to 14 residues. Germline CDR1 DFQATT, CDR2 SNEGSKA (reference sequence). In DNA form, the CDR3 reads TGCAGTGCTGCGGACACAAGCAACTCCTACGAGCAGTACTTC. It codes for CSAADTSNSYEQYF.

For this clonotype: Germline is not matched at one junction end, which may reflect a read error. The chain uses TRBV20-1 and TRBJ2-1, with D unclear. Looked up from germline, CDR1 is DFQATT and CDR2 is SNEGSKA (reference sequence). This CDR3 region has 14 residues. CDR3 region: CGARERQAVREQFF. CDR3 in DNA: TGCGGTGCTAGAGAGCGCCAGGCCGTGAGAGAGCAGTTCTTC.

This clonotype was picked up a small number of times. The J gene is TRBJ2-1, the V gene TRBV29-1, with 10 bases matching TRBD1. Per germline, CDR1 SQVTM and CDR2 ANQGSEA. The CDR3 is 14 residues long. The J segment lost 10 bases and the V segment lost 7 bases, leaving 13 bases of the junction unmatched. The CDR3 DNA reads as TGCAGCGCTTGTACGAGACAGGGGGCCTGGGAGCAGTTCTTC. Translated: CSACTRQGAWEQFF.

This clonotype was seen more than once but under ten times. V and J are TRBV9 and TRBJ2-3; 12 nucleotides align to TRBD1. The J segment lost 4 bases and the V segment lost 3 bases, leaving 12 bases of the junction unmatched. Germline assignment: CDR1 SGDLS and CDR2 YYNGEE. The CDR3 runs to 18 residues. DNA for the CDR3: TGTGCCAGCAGCGGGGACAGGGGGCGCGGTCCCCCACCAGATACGCAGTATTTT. Its translation is CASSGDRGRGPPPDTQYF.

The rearrangement joins TRBV12-3 or TRBV12-4 to TRBJ2-1, with 11 bases identical to TRBD2. This CDR3 has 16 amino acids. Losses at the gene ends were 5 bases for V and 2 bases for J; bases not matched to a gene: 5. The CDR3 loop is CASSPLGLAAYNEQFF. CDR3 DNA sequence: TGTGCCAGCAGTCCCCTGGGACTAGCGGCCTACAATGAGCAGTTCTTC.

This clonotype was found a few times. This chain connects TRBV10-3 to TRBJ2-5; 13 bases are a match to TRBD2. The ends lost 10 bases at V and 3 bases at J; junction bases unmatched: 8. The germline CDR1 and CDR2 sequences are ENHRY and SYGVKD. The CDR3 totals 15 residues. CDR3 nucleotide sequence: TGTGCCAGCAGCGGACTAGCGGGAGTAGAAGAGACCCAGTACTTC. Its protein is CASSGLAGVEETQYF.

Of note for this clonotype: Relative to the germline gene, one junction end is altered; a read error may explain this. The gene calls are TRBV9 and TRBJ2-1; D might be TRBD2 (6 bases). Germline CDR1 reads SGDLS; CDR2 reads YYNGEE. CDR3 size: 16 residues. CDR3 sequence reads: CASGVDGTGVWNEQFF. The CDR3 DNA sequence: TGTGCCAGCGGCGTAGACGGGACGGGGGTTTGGAATGAGCAGTTCTTC.